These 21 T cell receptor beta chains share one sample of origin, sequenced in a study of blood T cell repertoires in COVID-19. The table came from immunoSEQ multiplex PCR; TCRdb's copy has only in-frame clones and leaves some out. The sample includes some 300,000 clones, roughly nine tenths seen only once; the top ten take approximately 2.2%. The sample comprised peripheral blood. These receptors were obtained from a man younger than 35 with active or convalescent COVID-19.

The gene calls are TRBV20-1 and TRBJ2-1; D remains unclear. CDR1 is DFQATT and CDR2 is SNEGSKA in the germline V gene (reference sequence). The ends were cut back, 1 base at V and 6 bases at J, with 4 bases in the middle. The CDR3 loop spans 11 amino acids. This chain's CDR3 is CSARGPNEQFF. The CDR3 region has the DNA TGCAGTGCTAGAGGGCCCAATGAGCAGTTCTTC.

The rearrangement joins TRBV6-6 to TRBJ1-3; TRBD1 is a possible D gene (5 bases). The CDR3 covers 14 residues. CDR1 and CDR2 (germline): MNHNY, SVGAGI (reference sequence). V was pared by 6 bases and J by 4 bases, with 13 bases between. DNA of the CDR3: TGTGCCAGCAGACGTGCAGGGCAAGGAAACACCATATATTTT. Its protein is CASRRAGQGNTIYF.

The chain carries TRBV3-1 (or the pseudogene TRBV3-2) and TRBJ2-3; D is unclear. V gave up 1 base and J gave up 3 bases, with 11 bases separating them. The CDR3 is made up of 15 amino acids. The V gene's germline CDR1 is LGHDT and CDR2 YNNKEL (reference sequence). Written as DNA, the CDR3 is TGTGCCAGCAGCCAAGGGTCTCACTGGACAGATACGCAGTATTTT. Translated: CASSQGSHWTDTQYF.

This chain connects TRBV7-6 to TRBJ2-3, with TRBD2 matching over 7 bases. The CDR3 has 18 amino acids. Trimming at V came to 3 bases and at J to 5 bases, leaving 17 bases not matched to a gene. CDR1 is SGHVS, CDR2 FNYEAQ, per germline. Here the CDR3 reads CASSFLLVGEGLGDTQYF. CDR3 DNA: TGTGCCAGCAGCTTCCTCCTTGTGGGGGAGGGCCTAGGAGATACGCAGTATTTT.

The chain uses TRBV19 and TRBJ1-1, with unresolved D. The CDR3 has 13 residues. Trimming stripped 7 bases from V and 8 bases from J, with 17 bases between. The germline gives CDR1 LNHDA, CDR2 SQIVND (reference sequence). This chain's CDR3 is CASKHREAREAFF. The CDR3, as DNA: TGTGCCAGTAAGCATAGAGAGGCACGGGAAGCTTTCTTT.

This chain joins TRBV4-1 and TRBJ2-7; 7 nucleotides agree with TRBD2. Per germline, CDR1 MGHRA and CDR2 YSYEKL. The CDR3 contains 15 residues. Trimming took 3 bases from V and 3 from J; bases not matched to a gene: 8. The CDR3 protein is CASSQVLARNYEQYF. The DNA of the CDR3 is TGCGCCAGCAGCCAGGTACTAGCGCGGAACTACGAGCAGTACTTC.

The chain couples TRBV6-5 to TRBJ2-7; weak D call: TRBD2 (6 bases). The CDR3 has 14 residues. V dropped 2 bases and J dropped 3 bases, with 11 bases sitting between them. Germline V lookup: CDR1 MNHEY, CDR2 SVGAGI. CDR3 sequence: CASSYGLGGYEQYF. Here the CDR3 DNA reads TGTGCCAGCAGTTACGGGCTGGGGGGCTACGAGCAGTACTTC.

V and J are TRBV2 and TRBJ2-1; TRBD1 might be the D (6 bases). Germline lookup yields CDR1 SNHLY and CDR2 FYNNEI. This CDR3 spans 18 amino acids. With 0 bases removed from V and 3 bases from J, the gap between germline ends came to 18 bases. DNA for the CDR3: TGTGCCAGCAGTGAAGCGCTTCTAACGGCAGGGGACTACAATGAGCAGTTCTTC. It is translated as CASSEALLTAGDYNEQFF. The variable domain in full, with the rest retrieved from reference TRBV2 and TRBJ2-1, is EPEVTQTPSHQVTQMGQEVILRCVPISNHLYFYWYRQILGQKVEFLVSFYNNEISEKSEIFDDQFSVERPDGSNFTLKIRSTKLEDSAMYFCASSEALLTAGDYNEQFFGPGTRLTVL.

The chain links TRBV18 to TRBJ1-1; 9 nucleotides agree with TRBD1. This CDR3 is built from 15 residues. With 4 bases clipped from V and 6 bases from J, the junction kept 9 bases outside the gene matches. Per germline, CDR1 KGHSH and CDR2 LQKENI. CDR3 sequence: CASSRTGQGGPEAFF. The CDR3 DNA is TGTGCCAGCTCACGAACGGGACAGGGAGGCCCTGAAGCTTTCTTT.

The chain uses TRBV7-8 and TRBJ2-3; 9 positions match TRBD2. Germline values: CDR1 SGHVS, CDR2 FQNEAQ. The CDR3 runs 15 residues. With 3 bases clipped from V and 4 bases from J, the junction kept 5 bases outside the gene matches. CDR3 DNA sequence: TGTGCCAGCAGCTTGGGACTAGCCGGACCAGATACGCAGTATTTT. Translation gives CASSLGLAGPDTQYF.

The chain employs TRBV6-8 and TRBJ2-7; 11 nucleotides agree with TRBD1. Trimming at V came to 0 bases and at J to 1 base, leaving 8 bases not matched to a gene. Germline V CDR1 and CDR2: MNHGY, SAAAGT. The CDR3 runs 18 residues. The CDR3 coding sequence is TGTGCCAGCAGTTACTCGGACAGGGGGCCGGCGGGTTCCTACGAGCAGTACTTC. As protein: CASSYSDRGPAGSYEQYF.

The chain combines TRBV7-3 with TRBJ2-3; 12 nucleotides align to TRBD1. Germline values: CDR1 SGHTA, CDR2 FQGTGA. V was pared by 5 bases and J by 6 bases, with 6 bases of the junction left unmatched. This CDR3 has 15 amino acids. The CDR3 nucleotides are TGTGCCAGCAGCGAGGGACAGGGGGCGCCTGATACGCAGTATTTT. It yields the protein CASSEGQGAPDTQYF.

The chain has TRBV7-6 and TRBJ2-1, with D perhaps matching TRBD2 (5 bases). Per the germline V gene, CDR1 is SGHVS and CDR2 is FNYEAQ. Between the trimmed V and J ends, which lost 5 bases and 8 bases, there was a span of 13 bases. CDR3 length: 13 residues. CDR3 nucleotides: TGTGCCAGCAGCCCCCCCGGGGTCGATGAGCAGTTCTTC. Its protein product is CASSPPGVDEQFF.

The CDR3 DNA reads TGCGCCAGCAGCTTGGGAGAATCAGGGATCACTGAAGCTTTCTTT. It specifies CASSLGESGITEAFF. The J gene is TRBJ1-1, the V gene TRBV5-1; maybe TRBD1 (5 bases). Germline assignment: CDR1 SGHRS and CDR2 YFSETQ. The CDR3 covers 15 residues. V was shortened by 0 bases and J by 4 bases, with 13 bases between the two germline ends.

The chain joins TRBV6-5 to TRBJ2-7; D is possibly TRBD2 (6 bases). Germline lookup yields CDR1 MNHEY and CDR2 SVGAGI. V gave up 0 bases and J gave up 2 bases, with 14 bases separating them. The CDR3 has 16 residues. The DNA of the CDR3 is TGTGCCAGCAGTTACTCAGGTTTATCGGGGGCCTACGAGCAGTACTTC. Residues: CASSYSGLSGAYEQYF.

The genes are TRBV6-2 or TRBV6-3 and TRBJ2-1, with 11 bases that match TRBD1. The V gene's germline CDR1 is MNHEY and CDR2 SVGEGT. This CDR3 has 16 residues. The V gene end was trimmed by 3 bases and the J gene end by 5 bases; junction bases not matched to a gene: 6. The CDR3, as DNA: TGTGCCAGCAGTTATGAGCCGGGACAGGGGGACAATGAGCAGTTCTTC. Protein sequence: CASSYEPGQGDNEQFF.

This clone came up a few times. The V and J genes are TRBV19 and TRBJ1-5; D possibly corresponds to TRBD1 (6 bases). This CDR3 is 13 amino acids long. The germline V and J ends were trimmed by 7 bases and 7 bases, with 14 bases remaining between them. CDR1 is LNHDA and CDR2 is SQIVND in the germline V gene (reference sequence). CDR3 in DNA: TGTGCCAGTACACAGGGATCGTGGCAGCCCCAGCATTTT. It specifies CASTQGSWQPQHF. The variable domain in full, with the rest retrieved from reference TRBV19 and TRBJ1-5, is DGGITQSPKYLFRKEGQNVTLSCEQNLNHDAMYWYRQDPGQGLRLIYYSQIVNDFQKGDIAEGYSVSREKKESFPLTVTSAQKNPTAFYLCASTQGSWQPQHFGDGTRLSIL.

The CDR3 reads CASSLAQGYYEQYF. The CDR3 DNA follows: TGTGCCAGCAGCTTGGCCCAGGGATACTACGAGCAGTACTTC. J is TRBJ2-7 and V is TRBV5-5, with D perhaps matching TRBD1 (5 bases). The V gene's germline CDR1 is SGHKS and CDR2 YYEKEE (reference sequence). V was pared by 0 bases and J by 3 bases, with 10 bases between. This CDR3 spans 14 amino acids.

CDR3 DNA sequence: TGTGCCAGCTTCGGTCAGGGTGGTGGCTACACCTTC. Residues: CASFGQGGGYTF. The V gene is TRBV9, the J gene TRBJ1-2, with D possibly matching TRBD1 (5 bases). CDR3 length equals 12 residues. With 7 bases removed from V and 7 bases from J, the gap between germline ends came to 14 bases. Germline lookup yields CDR1 SGDLS and CDR2 YYNGEE.

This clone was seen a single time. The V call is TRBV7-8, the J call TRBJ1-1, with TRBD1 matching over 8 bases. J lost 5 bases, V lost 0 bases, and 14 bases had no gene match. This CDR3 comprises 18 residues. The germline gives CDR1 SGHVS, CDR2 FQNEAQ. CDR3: CASSLASRWTGLVTEAFF. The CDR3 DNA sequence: TGTGCCAGCAGCTTAGCCTCACGTTGGACAGGGCTGGTTACTGAAGCTTTCTTT.

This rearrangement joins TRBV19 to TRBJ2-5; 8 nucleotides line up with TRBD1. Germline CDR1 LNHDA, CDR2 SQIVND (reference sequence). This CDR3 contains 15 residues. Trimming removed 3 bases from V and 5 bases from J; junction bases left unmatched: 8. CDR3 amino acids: CASSINGQGGETQYF. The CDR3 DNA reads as TGTGCCAGTAGTATCAACGGACAGGGCGGGGAGACCCAGTACTTC.